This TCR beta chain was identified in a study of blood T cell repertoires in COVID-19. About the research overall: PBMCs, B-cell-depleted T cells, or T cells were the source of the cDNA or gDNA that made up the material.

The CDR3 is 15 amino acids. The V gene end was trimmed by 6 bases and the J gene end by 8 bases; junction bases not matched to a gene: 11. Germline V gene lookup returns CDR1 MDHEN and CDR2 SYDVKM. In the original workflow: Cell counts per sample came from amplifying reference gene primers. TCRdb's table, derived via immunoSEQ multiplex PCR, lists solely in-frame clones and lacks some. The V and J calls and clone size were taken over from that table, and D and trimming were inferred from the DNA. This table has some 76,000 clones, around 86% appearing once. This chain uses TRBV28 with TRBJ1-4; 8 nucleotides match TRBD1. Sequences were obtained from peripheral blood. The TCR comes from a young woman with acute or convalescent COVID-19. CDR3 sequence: CASSRPGGRGEKLFF. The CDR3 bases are TGTGCCAGCAGCCGCCCAGGGGGCCGGGGGGAAAAACTGTTTTTT. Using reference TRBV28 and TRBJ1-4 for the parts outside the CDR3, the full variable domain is DVKVTQSSRYLVKRTGEKVFLECVQDMDHENMFWYRQDPGLGLRLIYFSYDVKMKEKGDIPEGYSVSREKKERFSLILESASTNQTSMYLCASSRPGGRGEKLFFGSGTQLSVL.